This T cell receptor beta chain comes out of a study of vaccination effects on CD4 cells after COVID-19. On the study more broadly: Post-vaccine draws lagged the second dose by a median of 72 days.

Libraries were prepared by immunoSEQ multiplex PCR; TCRdb keeps only in-frame clonotypes and omits some of them. The sample shows over 60,000 clones, 74% of them seen only once. After expansion with viral peptide pools in the ViraFEST assay, antigen-specific CD4+ T cells were sequenced. Cultured cells yielded isolated CD4+ T cells after less than 11 days. Two-dose vaccination with either BNT162b2 or mRNA-1273 was given to the participants. The researchers cultured fewer than 2.5 million PBMC per well with 9.5 to 10 IU/ml IL-2 and 8 to 10 ug/ml peptides. Days 3 and 7 were when half the medium was replaced with IL-2 medium. For this clone: Its target is unknown.

Sequenced here: CD4+ T cells from PBMCs cultured with HCoV-229E spike peptides, sampled after COVID-19 vaccination. The TCR sequence derives from a human donor who received a COVID-19 vaccine.

CDR3 nucleotide sequence: TGTGCCAGCAGCTTAGTTTTTCGCGATGAGCAGTTCTTC. It yields the protein CASSLVFRDEQFF. This sequence joins TRBV11-2 and TRBJ2-1; the D is unclear. This CDR3 has 13 amino acids. Trimming removed 1 base from V and 8 bases from J, with 9 bases in between. Germline V gene data show CDR1 as SGHAT and CDR2 as FQNNGV.